The clone carrying this TCR beta chain was found a few times. The antigen is undetermined. This entry comes from a study of T cells after yellow fever vaccination. At the level of the study: The SMART-Seq v4 Ultra Low Input method served to prepare the low-cell-number fractions. Study observations and caveats: Weaker overall, the secondary response nonetheless peaked faster (day 5 versus 15). Within FACS-sorted repertoires, abundant clonotypes contaminating from the bulk population could be present.

The CDR3 extends over 12 amino acids. With 8 bases removed from V and 9 bases from J, the gap between germline ends came to 14 bases. CDR1 and CDR2 (germline): MNHNS, SASEGT. Template switching by 5'RACE produced TCR cDNA, adding a universal primer site and UMIs. TCRdb passed the 5' RACE reads through MiXCR, listing each CDR3 protein once. The table has some 670,000 distinct CDR3 sequences, about 12% seen once; the top ten hold 15%. This sequence joins TRBV6-1 and TRBJ2-1; maybe TRBD1 (5 bases). The sample consisted of PBMCs, taken on the day of the yellow fever booster vaccination. This TCR came from a young man who received the YFV17D yellow fever vaccine. The CDR3 sequence is CASFRTGSEQFF. Written as DNA, the CDR3 is TGTGCCAGCTTTAGAACAGGATCTGAGCAGTTCTTC.